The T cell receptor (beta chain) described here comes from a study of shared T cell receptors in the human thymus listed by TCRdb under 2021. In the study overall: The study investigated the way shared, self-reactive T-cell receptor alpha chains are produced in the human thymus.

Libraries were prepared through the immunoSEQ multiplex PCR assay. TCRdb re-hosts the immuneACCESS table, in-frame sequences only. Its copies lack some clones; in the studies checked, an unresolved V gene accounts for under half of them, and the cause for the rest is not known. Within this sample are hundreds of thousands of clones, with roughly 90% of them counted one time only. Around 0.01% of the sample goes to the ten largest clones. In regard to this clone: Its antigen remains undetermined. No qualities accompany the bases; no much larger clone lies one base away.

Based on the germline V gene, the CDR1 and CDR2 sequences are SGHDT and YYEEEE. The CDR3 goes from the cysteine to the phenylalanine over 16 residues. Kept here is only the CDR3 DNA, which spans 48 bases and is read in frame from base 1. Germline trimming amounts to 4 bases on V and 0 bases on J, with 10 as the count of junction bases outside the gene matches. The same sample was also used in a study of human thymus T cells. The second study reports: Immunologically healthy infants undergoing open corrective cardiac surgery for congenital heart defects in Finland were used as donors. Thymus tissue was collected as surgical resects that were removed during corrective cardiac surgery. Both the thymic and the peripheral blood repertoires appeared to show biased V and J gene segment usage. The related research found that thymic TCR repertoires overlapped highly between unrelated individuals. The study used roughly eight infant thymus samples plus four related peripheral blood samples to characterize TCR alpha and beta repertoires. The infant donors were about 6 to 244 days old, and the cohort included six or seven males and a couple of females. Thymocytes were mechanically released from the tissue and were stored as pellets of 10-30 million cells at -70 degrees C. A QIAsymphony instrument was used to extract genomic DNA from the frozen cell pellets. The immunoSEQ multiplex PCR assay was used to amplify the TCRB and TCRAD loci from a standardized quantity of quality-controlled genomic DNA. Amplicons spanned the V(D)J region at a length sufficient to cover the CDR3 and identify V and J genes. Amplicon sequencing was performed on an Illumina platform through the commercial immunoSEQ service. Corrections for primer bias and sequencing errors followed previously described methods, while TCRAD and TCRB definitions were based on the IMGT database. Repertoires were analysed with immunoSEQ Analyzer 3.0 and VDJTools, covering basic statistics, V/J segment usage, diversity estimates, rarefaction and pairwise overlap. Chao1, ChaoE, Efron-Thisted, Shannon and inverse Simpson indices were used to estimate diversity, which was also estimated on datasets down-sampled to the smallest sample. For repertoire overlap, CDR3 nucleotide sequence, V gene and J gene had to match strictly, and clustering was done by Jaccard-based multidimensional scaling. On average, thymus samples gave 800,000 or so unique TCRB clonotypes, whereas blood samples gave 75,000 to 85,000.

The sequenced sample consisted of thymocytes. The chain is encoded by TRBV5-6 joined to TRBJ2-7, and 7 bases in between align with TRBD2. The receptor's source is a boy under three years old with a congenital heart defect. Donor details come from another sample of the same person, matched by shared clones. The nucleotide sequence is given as TGTGCCAGCAGCGCTGCTGGAAGGACTAGCTCCTACGAGCAGTACTTC. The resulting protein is CASSAAGRTSSYEQYF. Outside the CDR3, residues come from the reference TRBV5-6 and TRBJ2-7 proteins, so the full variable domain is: DAGVTQSPTHLIKTRGQQVTLRCSPKSGHDTVSWYQQALGQGPQFIFQYYEEEERQRGNFPDRFSGHQFPNYSSELNVNALLLGDSALYLCASSAAGRTSSYEQYFGPGTRLTVT.